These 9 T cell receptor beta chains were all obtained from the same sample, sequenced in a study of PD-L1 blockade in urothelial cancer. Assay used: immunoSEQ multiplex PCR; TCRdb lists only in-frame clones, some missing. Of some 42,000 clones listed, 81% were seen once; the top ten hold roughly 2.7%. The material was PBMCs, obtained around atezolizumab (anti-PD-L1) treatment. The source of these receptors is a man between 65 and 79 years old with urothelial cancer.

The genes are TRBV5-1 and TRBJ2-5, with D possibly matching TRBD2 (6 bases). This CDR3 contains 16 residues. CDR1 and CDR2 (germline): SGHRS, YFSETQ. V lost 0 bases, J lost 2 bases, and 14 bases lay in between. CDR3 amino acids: CASSLVSAGRQETQYF. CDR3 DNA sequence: TGCGCCAGCAGCTTGGTATCCGCAGGGAGGCAAGAGACCCAGTACTTC.

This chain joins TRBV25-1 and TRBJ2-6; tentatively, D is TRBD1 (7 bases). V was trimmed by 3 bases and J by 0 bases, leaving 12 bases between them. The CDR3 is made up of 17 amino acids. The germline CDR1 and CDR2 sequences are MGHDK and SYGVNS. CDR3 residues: CASSERDSFSGANVLTF. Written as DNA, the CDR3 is TGTGCCAGCAGTGAGCGGGACAGCTTCTCTGGGGCCAACGTCCTGACTTTC.

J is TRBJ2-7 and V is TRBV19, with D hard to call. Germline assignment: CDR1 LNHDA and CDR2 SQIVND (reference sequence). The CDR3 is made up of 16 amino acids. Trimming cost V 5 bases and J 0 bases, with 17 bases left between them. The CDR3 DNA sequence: TGTGCCAGTAGTCCCCATCCCTACAGTACCTCCTACGAGCAGTACTTC. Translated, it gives CASSPHPYSTSYEQYF.

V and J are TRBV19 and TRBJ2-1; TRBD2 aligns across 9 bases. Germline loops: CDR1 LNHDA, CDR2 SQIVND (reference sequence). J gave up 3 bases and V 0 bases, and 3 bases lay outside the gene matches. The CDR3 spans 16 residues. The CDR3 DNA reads TGTGCCAGTAGTATAGACTCTAGCGGGATCTACAATGAGCAGTTCTTC. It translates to CASSIDSSGIYNEQFF.

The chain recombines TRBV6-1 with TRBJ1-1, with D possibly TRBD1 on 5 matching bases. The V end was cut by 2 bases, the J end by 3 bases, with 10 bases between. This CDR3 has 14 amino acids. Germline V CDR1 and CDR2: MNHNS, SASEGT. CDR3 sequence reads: CASSEWGGDTEAFF. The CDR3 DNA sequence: TGTGCCAGCAGTGAATGGGGCGGGGACACTGAAGCTTTCTTT.

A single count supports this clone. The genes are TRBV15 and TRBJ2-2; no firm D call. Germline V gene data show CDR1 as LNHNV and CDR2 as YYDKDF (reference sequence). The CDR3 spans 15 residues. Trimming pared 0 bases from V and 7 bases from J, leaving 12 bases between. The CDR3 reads CATSRDRSASGELFF. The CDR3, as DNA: TGTGCCACCAGCAGAGATAGAAGCGCCAGCGGGGAGCTGTTTTTT.

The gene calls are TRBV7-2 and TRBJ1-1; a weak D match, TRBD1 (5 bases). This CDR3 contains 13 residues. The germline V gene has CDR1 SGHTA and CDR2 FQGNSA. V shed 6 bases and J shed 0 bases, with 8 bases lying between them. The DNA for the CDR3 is TGTGCCAGCAGAGGGGAGGTGAACACTGAAGCTTTCTTT. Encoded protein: CASRGEVNTEAFF.

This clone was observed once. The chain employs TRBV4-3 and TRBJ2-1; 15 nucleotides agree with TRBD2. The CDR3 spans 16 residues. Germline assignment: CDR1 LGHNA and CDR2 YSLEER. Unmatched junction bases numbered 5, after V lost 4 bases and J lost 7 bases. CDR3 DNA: TGCGCCAGCAGCCGCCCGGGACTAGCGGGAGGTAATGAGCAGTTCTTC. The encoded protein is CASSRPGLAGGNEQFF.

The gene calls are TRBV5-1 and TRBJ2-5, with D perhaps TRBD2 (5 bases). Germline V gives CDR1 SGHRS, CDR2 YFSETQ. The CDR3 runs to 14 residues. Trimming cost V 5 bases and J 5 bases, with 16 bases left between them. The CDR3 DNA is TGCGCCAGCAGTCCCCGCGGGCTAGGGGAGACCCAGTACTTC. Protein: CASSPRGLGETQYF. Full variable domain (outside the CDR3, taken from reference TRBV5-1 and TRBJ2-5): KAGVTQTPRYLIKTRGQQVTLSCSPISGHRSVSWYQQTPGQGLQFLFEYFSETQRNKGNFPGRFSGRQFSNSRSEMNVSTLELGDSALYLCASSPRGLGETQYFGPGTRLLVL.